This TCR beta chain was retrieved from a study of blood T cell repertoires in COVID-19 (dated by TCRdb to 2018 to 2021). For context, the study as a whole: Samples covering the acute and convalescent phases of COVID-19 were provided by collaborators in the United States, Italy and Spain. The prospective study material was composed of cDNA or gDNA derived from T cells, B-cell-depleted T cells, or PBMCs. Subjects who had been exposed to COVID-19, were actively infected with it, or had recovered from it provided the deeply sampled blood TCRbeta repertoires that made up the dataset. The repertoires were released in a freely available public database intended as a resource for research on the immune response to SARS-CoV-2. Samples came from the ongoing ImmuneRACE study (first 160 participants) plus 1,254 subjects from 6 global collaborators. A de-identified subject ID, COVID-19 status, age in years and sex were almost always included in the sample metadata. Where HLA class I and class II types were available, the types were taken from metadata supplied by the sample provider, not from assay-based typing.

What the research found in general, with its limitations: The amount of clinical and demographic metadata varied by source and participant and was provided uncurated.

Points on this clone: This clone's antigen is unknown. No base quality information exists; no much larger clone differs at one position.

One collaborating source in Seattle enrolled patients during active infection and followed them longitudinally through the course of disease. Each collaborating institution followed its own protocols to collect whole blood in K2EDTA tubes. For TCRbeta analysis, collaborators shipped samples as frozen whole blood, isolated PBMCs, or DNA extracted from either of those sample types. TCRbeta CDR3 regions were amplified from genomic DNA by means of the immunoSEQ Assay, a bias-controlled multiplex PCR. From the authors' description of their analysis: The number of nucleated cells in each sample was estimated from the amplification of reference gene primers within the assay. To quantify the absolute abundance of each unique TCRbeta CDR3 rearrangement, sequence reads were collapsed and filtered. For each sample, productive Simpson clonality was calculated as the square root of Simpson's diversity index across productive rearrangements. The source is immuneACCESS, and TCRdb retained only in-frame sequences with V and J called. Part of the clones is not carried over; for the studies checked, unresolved V genes explain less than half of this, and the remainder is unexplained. The V and J calls and clone size are taken from that table; D and trimming were inferred from the DNA. The sample table holds roughly 220,000 clones, of which roughly 80% were seen once. In total, the top ten clones hold around 8% of the sample.

Specimen: peripheral blood. The TCR originated in a woman at least 80 years old with COVID-19, enrolled during active disease.

The CDR3 region: CASSLDLSGYGYTF. The nucleotide sequence reads TGTGCCAGCAGCTTAGACCTCTCGGGCTATGGCTACACCTTC. The receptor chain draws on TRBV7-9 and TRBJ1-2; there is no confident call for the D gene. The V and J ends are trimmed by 1 base and 4 bases, leaving 10 bases between them. Looking up the germline V gene (reference sequence) yields CDR1 SEHNR and CDR2 FQNEAQ. Reading from cysteine to phenylalanine, the CDR3 counts 14 amino acids. The CDR3 DNA has 42 bases and is translated from base 1.